Each of the 13 T cell receptor beta chains below was sequenced from the same sample in a study of blood T cell repertoires in COVID-19. Using immunoSEQ multiplex PCR, the repertoire was profiled, and TCRdb retains in-frame clones only, with some absent. The table lists about 250,000 clones, about 85% of them singletons, with around 1% in the top ten. Input material: peripheral blood. The receptors originated from a human donor with COVID-19, enrolled during active disease. The donor label of this sample is uncertain.

The V and J genes are TRBV7-9 and TRBJ2-1; D uncertain. The CDR3 contains 10 residues. The germline CDR1 and CDR2 sequences are SEHNR and FQNEAQ (reference sequence). Trimming left V 6 bases short and J 8 bases short, with 5 bases between. In DNA, the CDR3 is TGTGCCAGCAGTCTATATGAGCAGTTCTTC. It translates to CASSLYEQFF.

This sequence joins TRBV6-5 and TRBJ1-3; weak D call: TRBD1 (6 bases). Germline V lookup: CDR1 MNHEY, CDR2 SVGAGI. The CDR3 is 15 residues long. V lost 8 bases and J lost 2, with 16 bases in between. The CDR3 nucleotides read TGTGCCAGCGGCCCGACAGGTGAAGCTGGAAACACCATATATTTT. This encodes CASGPTGEAGNTIYF.

The sample holds a few counts of this clone. The V and J genes are TRBV10-3 and TRBJ1-1, with D possibly being TRBD1 (5 bases). The germline V gene has CDR1 ENHRY and CDR2 SYGVKD. This CDR3 has 14 residues. Trimming left V 4 bases short and J 0 bases short, with 9 bases between. DNA of the CDR3: TGTGCCATCAGTGTTGAGGACATGAACACTGAAGCTTTCTTT. As protein: CAISVEDMNTEAFF.

The rearrangement uses TRBV5-1 and TRBJ1-1, with TRBD1 matching over 7 bases. V gave up 4 bases and J gave up 3 bases; unmatched junction bases: 6. Germline CDR1 SGHRS, CDR2 YFSETQ. The CDR3 consists of 14 residues. CDR3 sequence reads: CASSQGQTHTEAFF. Here the CDR3 DNA reads TGCGCCAGCAGCCAGGGACAGACTCACACTGAAGCTTTCTTT. The variable domain in full, with the rest retrieved from reference TRBV5-1 and TRBJ1-1, is KAGVTQTPRYLIKTRGQQVTLSCSPISGHRSVSWYQQTPGQGLQFLFEYFSETQRNKGNFPGRFSGRQFSNSRSEMNVSTLELGDSALYLCASSQGQTHTEAFFGQGTRLTVV.

This clone was seen just once. This sequence joins TRBV5-4 and TRBJ1-6; D unclear. V lost 0 bases, J lost 3 bases, and 7 bases lay in between. CDR3 size: 15 residues. CDR1 and CDR2 from the germline V gene are SGHNT and YYREEE (reference sequence). CDR3 sequence (DNA): TGTGCCAGCAGCTTGGACACAATCTATAATTCACCCCTCCACTTT. It translates to CASSLDTIYNSPLHF. Looking up the rest from reference TRBV5-4 and TRBJ1-6 gives the full variable domain: ETGVTQSPTHLIKTRGQQVTLRCSSQSGHNTVSWYQQALGQGPQFIFQYYREEENGRGNFPPRFSGLQFPNYSSELNVNALELDDSALYLCASSLDTIYNSPLHFGNGTRLTVT.

This chain joins TRBV30 and TRBJ1-6, with D perhaps TRBD1 (6 bases). Trimming cost V 4 bases and J 5 bases, with 9 bases left between them. The CDR3 extends over 13 amino acids. Germline loops: CDR1 GTSNPN, CDR2 SVGIG (reference sequence). The CDR3 DNA sequence: TGTGCCTGGAACAGGGTAAATAATTCACCCCTCCACTTT. This codes for CAWNRVNNSPLHF. Filled out from reference TRBV30 and TRBJ1-6, the complete variable domain reads SQTIHQWPATLVQPVGSPLSLECTVEGTSNPNLYWYRQAAGRGLQLLFYSVGIGQISSEVPQNLSASRPQDRQFILSSKKLLLSDSGFYLCAWNRVNNSPLHFGNGTRLTVT.

This clone was picked up one time. The gene calls are TRBV7-6 and TRBJ1-1; D gene uncertain. CDR3 length: 15 residues. Germline CDR1 is SGHVS and CDR2 is FNYEAQ. V shed 1 base and J shed 5 bases, with 14 bases lying between them. CDR3 loop: CASSLVDGSGTEAFF. The CDR3 nucleotides are TGTGCCAGCAGCTTAGTCGACGGCTCGGGGACTGAAGCTTTCTTT.

Worth noting for this clone: A read error may account for a junction end that differs from germline. Written as DNA, the CDR3 is TGTGCCAGCAGTGTATCCCTCACAAATACGCAGTATTTT. This sequence encodes CASSVSLTNTQYF. This chain links TRBV25-1 with TRBJ2-3; D is uncertain. The CDR3 is 13 residues long. The germline V gene encodes CDR1 MGHDK and CDR2 SYGVNS.

The chain carries TRBV7-9 and TRBJ2-5, with 8 bases lining up with TRBD2. Germline V gene lookup returns CDR1 SEHNR and CDR2 FQNEAQ (reference sequence). The CDR3 totals 12 residues. Unmatched junction bases numbered 5, after V lost 9 bases and J lost 5 bases. DNA for the CDR3: TGTGCCAGTATGGGACTAGTGGAGACCCAGTACTTC. It specifies CASMGLVETQYF.

The rearrangement joins TRBV6-4 to TRBJ2-5, with TRBD2 identical over 8 bases. This CDR3 has 15 amino acids. Germline V lookup: CDR1 MRHNA, CDR2 SNTAGT. Trimming at V came to 8 bases and at J to 4 bases, leaving 12 bases not matched to a gene. CDR3 sequence (DNA): TGTGCCAGCTCTAAAGCGGGAGTAGTCGGAGAGACCCAGTACTTC. Protein product: CASSKAGVVGETQYF.

The chain joins TRBV15 to TRBJ2-5; a weak D match, TRBD2 (7 bases). The V end was cut by 3 bases, the J end by 10 bases, with 30 bases between. CDR3 length: 18 amino acids. CDR1 is LNHNV and CDR2 is YYDKDF in the germline V gene (reference sequence). For the CDR3, the DNA is TGTGCCACCAGCAGGGGGGGGGCAGTACCGAACCAAGAGACCCACCAGTACTTC. Translation: CATSRGGAVPNQETHQYF.

The chain has TRBV30 and TRBJ1-1; a possible D gene is TRBD1 (5 bases). The V and J ends lost 0 bases and 11 bases respectively, with 10 bases between them. The CDR3 runs 11 residues. Per the germline V gene, CDR1 is GTSNPN and CDR2 is SVGIG (reference sequence). The CDR3 sequence is CAWSVGARAFF. In nucleotides, the CDR3 is TGTGCCTGGAGTGTAGGGGCGCGTGCTTTCTTT.

The chain joins TRBV4-2 to TRBJ1-4; D call uncertain. CDR1 is LGHNA and CDR2 is YNFKEQ in the germline V gene. The CDR3 loop spans 14 amino acids. V shed 0 bases and J shed 7 bases, with 9 bases lying between them. The CDR3 nucleotides read TGTGCCAGCAGCCAAGATGGGCGGGGTGAAAAACTGTTTTTT. Protein product: CASSQDGRGEKLFF.